The 6 T cell receptor beta chains presented below share a single source sample, sequenced in a study of T-cell memory formation after mild COVID-19. TCRdb independently ran MiXCR on the 5' RACE reads; one entry per CDR3 protein. The sample yields about 340,000 distinct CDR3 sequences, 20% to 25% seen once. The sample comprised PBMCs or a T cell subset sorted from them (not recorded which). The receptor set was obtained from a man aged 18 to 35 who had mild COVID-19 (a few samples of this study predate the infection). Cell type and time point are not known.

The V call is TRBV7-9, the J call TRBJ1-6; D gene ambiguous. The CDR3 has 15 amino acids. V lost 4 bases to trimming and J lost 5 bases, with 12 bases between them. Germline CDR1 and CDR2: SEHNR and FQNEAQ (reference sequence). The CDR3, as DNA: TGTGCCAGCAGCTCGGTCGACGCCGATAATTCACCCCTCCACTTT. Amino acid sequence: CASSSVDADNSPLHF.

There are a few counts of this clonotype. This chain connects TRBV4-3 to TRBJ2-6; TRBD1 might be the D (6 bases). V was pared by 4 bases and J by 3 bases, with 16 bases between. The CDR3 spans 17 residues. Germline assignment: CDR1 LGHNA and CDR2 YSLEER. The CDR3 DNA follows: TGCGCCAGCAGCCCTGGTGGGGGCCTAATTGGGGCCAACGTCCTGACTTTC. Protein sequence: CASSPGGGLIGANVLTF.

The CDR3 here is CASSRPGLASDEQYF. CDR3 coding DNA: TGTGCCAGCAGTCGTCCGGGACTAGCATCAGACGAGCAGTACTTC. The chain joins TRBV6-2 or TRBV6-3 to TRBJ2-7, with TRBD2 identical over 9 bases. V shed 5 bases and J 5 bases; nucleotides not matched to a gene: 10. From germline, CDR1 is MNHEY and CDR2 SVGEGT. The CDR3 has 15 amino acids.

This clonotype appeared a few times. The V gene is TRBV7-6, the J gene TRBJ2-5, with D possibly TRBD1 on 6 matching bases. V was pared by 5 bases and J by 3 bases, with 10 bases between. This CDR3 contains 13 residues. Germline-derived CDR1 and CDR2 are SGHVS and FNYEAQ. CDR3 sequence: CASSPDSEETQYF. CDR3 bases: TGTGCCAGCAGCCCGGACAGTGAAGAGACCCAGTACTTC. The full variable domain, its missing parts supplied by reference TRBV7-6 and TRBJ2-5, is GAGVSQSPRYKVTKRGQDVALRCDPISGHVSLYWYRQALGQGPEFLTYFNYEAQQDKSGLPNDRFSAERPEGSISTLTIQRTEQRDSAMYRCASSPDSEETQYFGPGTRLLVL.

This chain connects TRBV20-1 to TRBJ1-2, with TRBD1 matching over 9 bases. V gave up 0 bases and J gave up 4 bases; unmatched junction bases: 21. Germline values: CDR1 DFQATT, CDR2 SNEGSKA (reference sequence). The CDR3 runs 20 residues. Written as DNA, the CDR3 is TGCAGTGCTAGAGATTTACAGGGGGCGAGTCTTTATCGCACTACCTATGGCTACACCTTC. Its translation: CSARDLQGASLYRTTYGYTF.

This clonotype showed up just a few times. This rearrangement joins TRBV5-6 to TRBJ1-5; the D is unclear. Germline CDR1 reads SGHDT; CDR2 reads YYEEEE. V lost 4 bases and J 6 bases, leaving 14 bases between the germline ends. The CDR3 extends over 14 amino acids. The CDR3 sequence: CASSLWVFPQPQHF. Here the CDR3 DNA reads TGTGCCAGCAGCCTGTGGGTTTTCCCTCAGCCCCAGCATTTT.